A selection of T cell receptor beta chains follows, all from one sample in a study of blood T cell repertoires in COVID-19. Data came from immunoSEQ multiplex PCR; TCRdb stores just in-frame clones and leaves some out. The sample carries approximately 350,000 clones, about 90% recorded once. The material sequenced was PBMCs or T cells enriched from blood (not recorded which). The receptors were sampled from a woman aged 30 to 39 who had recovered from COVID-19. CDR3s include the opening cysteine and the closing phenylalanine or tryptophan. The order of the fields is V gene, clone size, J gene, D gene, CDR3 DNA, CDR3 protein. D genes are given only for firm matches. Clone size is given for some rows only: seen once, a few or many times, or a class if the clone is expanded.

>TRBV7-9|once|TRBJ2-5|-
TGTGCCAGCAGCTTAGCGGTCTACCGCCGGGAGACCCAGTACTTC
CASSLAVYRRETQYF
>TRBV9|-|TRBJ2-1|-
TGTGCCAGCAGCGTACAAGGAGATGAGCAGTTCTTC
CASSVQGDEQFF
>TRBV9|-|TRBJ2-1|TRBD2
TGTGCCAGCAGCGTAACGGCGGCTAGCGGGGGGCTATTAAATGAGCAGTTCTTC
CASSVTAASGGLLNEQFF
>TRBV10-1|few|TRBJ2-3|-
TGCGCCAGCAGTGACCTAGCGACAGATACGCAGTATTTT
CASSDLATDTQYF
>TRBV5-8|-|TRBJ1-1|-
TGTGCCAGCAGCTTGGTAGCCAGGGCGGAGAACACTGAAGCTTTCTTT
CASSLVARAENTEAFF
>TRBV5-1|few|TRBJ2-1|TRBD1
TGCGCCAGCAGCTCTCAGGGGGCGGGCAATGAGCAGTTCTTC
CASSSQGAGNEQFF
>TRBV9|-|TRBJ1-4|-
TGTGCCAGCAGCGCGGAGGGCACAACTAATGAAAAACTGTTTTTT
CASSAEGTTNEKLFF
>TRBV5-4|few|TRBJ1-6|-
TGTGCCAGCAGCTTGGCCGGGGATTCACCCCTCCACTTT
CASSLAGDSPLHF
>TRBV7-9|-|TRBJ2-2|-
TGTGCCAGCAGCTTAGCTCTCGCTAGCTTCACCGGGGAGCTGTTTTTT
CASSLALASFTGELFF
>TRBV7-2|few|TRBJ1-2|-
TGTGCCAGCAGCTTAGGAGTCAGGGAGGGGAATAACTATGGCTACACCTTC
CASSLGVREGNNYGYTF
>TRBV4-1|-|TRBJ2-1|TRBD2
TGCGCCAGCAGCCAAGAAACTAGCGGGAGTAAGCAGTTCTTC
CASSQETSGSKQFF
>TRBV5-1|-|TRBJ1-1|-
TGCGCCAGCAGCTTACAGGGTCCGAGCACTGAAGCTTTCTTT
CASSLQGPSTEAFF
>TRBV6-2/TRBV6-3|-|TRBJ2-7|-
TGTGCCAGCAGTAACACAGGAGACTACGAGCAGTACTTC
CASSNTGDYEQYF
>TRBV2|-|TRBJ1-3|-
TGTGCCAGCAGTGAACAGGGACAACCGCTCTCTGGAAACACCATATATTTT
CASSEQGQPLSGNTIYF
>TRBV7-8|-|TRBJ2-7|TRBD2
TGTGCCAGCAGCGTAGGACTAGCGGGGGGGCCTGGTTACATTTCCGAGCAGTACTTC
CASSVGLAGGPGYISEQYF
>TRBV6-5|-|TRBJ1-6|TRBD1
TGTGCCAGCAGTTTGACAGGGGATTATAATTCACCCCTCCACTTT
CASSLTGDYNSPLHF
>TRBV5-6|-|TRBJ1-4|TRBD1
TGTGCCAGCAGCTCCCCGACCAGGGGGCCTGAAAAACTGTTTTTT
CASSSPTRGPEKLFF
>TRBV7-9|-|TRBJ1-1|-
TGTGCCAGCACCGCGGGCGTCTGGGGGGGCACTGAAGCTTTCTTT
CASTAGVWGGTEAFF
>TRBV18|-|TRBJ2-1|-
TGTGCCAGCCTAGGGGGAAATGAGCAGTTCTTC
CASLGGNEQFF
>TRBV19|once|TRBJ2-4|TRBD1
TGTGCCAGTAGCCCGCGGACAGGGCTAAACATTCAGTACTTC
CASSPRTGLNIQYF
>TRBV18|-|TRBJ2-2|TRBD1
TGTGCCAGCTCACCACCGGGGGGACAGGTCACCGGGGAGCTGTTTTTT
CASSPPGGQVTGELFF
>TRBV5-1|once|TRBJ1-1|-
TGCGCCAGCAGCTTGATCGGGGAGGGATCCGGTCGCGCTTTCTTT
CASSLIGEGSGRAFF
>TRBV18|-|TRBJ2-4|TRBD1
TGTGCCAGCTCACCACCATCTAGAGGGGGCCAGAACATTCAGTACTTC
CASSPPSRGGQNIQYF
>TRBV5-4|-|TRBJ1-1|-
TGTGCCAGCAGGAATCACAGGAACACTGAAGCTTTCTTT
CASRNHRNTEAFF
>TRBV6-5|many|TRBJ2-7|TRBD2
TGTGCCAGCAGTTACTCGGGACTAGAACGCGAGCAGTACTTC
CASSYSGLEREQYF
>TRBV7-9|-|TRBJ2-5|TRBD2
TGTGCCAGCAGCTCCCGGACTAGTGGAGAGACCCAGTACTTC
CASSSRTSGETQYF